The clone carrying this T cell receptor beta chain turned up a few times. Germline assignment: CDR1 MNHNY and CDR2 SVGAGI (reference sequence). V shed 5 bases and J shed 3 bases, with 10 bases lying between them. This CDR3 region has 13 residues. Study processing details: How many nucleated cells were present was estimated from reference gene primer amplification. Here immunoSEQ multiplex PCR was the method, and the copy in TCRdb shows in-frame clones only, minus some. V and J calls and clone size are as listed in that table; D and trimming were resolved from the DNA. The repertoire holds 310,000 or so clones, with around 87% as singletons. The entry originates in a study of blood T cell repertoires in COVID-19. In the study overall: Some COVID-19 samples were acute and others convalescent; all came from the United States, Italy and Spain. PBMCs, B-cell-depleted T cells, or T cells were the source of the cDNA or gDNA that made up the material.

The sample comprised peripheral blood. The sequence derives from a man between 45 and 60 years old with active or convalescent COVID-19. This chain uses TRBV6-6 with TRBJ1-2; unclear D gene. CDR3: CASSTSSDYGYTF. The CDR3 DNA is TGTGCCAGCAGTACCTCTTCGGACTATGGCTACACCTTC.